A selection of T cell receptor beta chains follows, all from one sample in a study of blood T cell repertoires in COVID-19. Profiling relied on immunoSEQ multiplex PCR, and the TCRdb table lists in-frame clones only, not all of them. This sample yields roughly 100,000 clones, of which 70% to 90% are seen a single time; around 2% belongs to the top ten. Sequencing input: peripheral blood. The receptors stem from a man between 45 and 60 years old with active COVID-19. Both conserved end residues are part of each CDR3. A D gene is named only where the DNA matches it firmly. Only some rows state a clone size, as once, few, many or a class for expanded clones.

clone_size	v_call	j_call	d_call	cdr3_nt	cdr3_aa
NA	TRBV27	TRBJ2-2	NA	TGTGCCAGCAGTTTAGCAGGGCGAAGGGACGGGGAGCTGTTTTTT	CASSLAGRRDGELFF
NA	TRBV4-1	TRBJ2-6	NA	TGCGCCAGCAGCCCAGGGTCTGGGGCCAACGTCCTGACTTTC	CASSPGSGANVLTF
NA	TRBV9	TRBJ2-3	NA	TGTGCCAGCAGCGTAGGTAGAGGGGGTACTGCAGATACGCAGTATTTT	CASSVGRGGTADTQYF
NA	TRBV11-3	TRBJ2-2	NA	TGTGCCAGCAGCTCCCAGGGATCCGGGGAGCTGTTTTTT	CASSSQGSGELFF
once	TRBV5-4	TRBJ1-2	TRBD1	TGTGCCAGCAGCGAGGGACAGGACTATGGCTACACCTTC	CASSEGQDYGYTF
NA	TRBV7-9	TRBJ2-3	NA	TGTGCCAGCAGCTCGCACAGGAGCACAGATACGCAGTATTTT	CASSSHRSTDTQYF
NA	TRBV5-1	TRBJ1-1	NA	TGCGCCAGCAGCTTGGGCAGGATAACTGAAGCTTTCTTT	CASSLGRITEAFF
once	TRBV3-1/TRBV3-2	TRBJ1-2	NA	TGTGCCAGCAGCCAAGGGGCAGGGGACTATGGCTACACCTTC	CASSQGAGDYGYTF
NA	TRBV4-2	TRBJ2-7	TRBD2	TGTGCCAGCAGCCCCCGGGTCCTAGCGGCAACCTACGAGCAGTACTTC	CASSPRVLAATYEQYF
NA	TRBV5-8	TRBJ2-5	TRBD1	TGTGCCAGCAGCTCAGGGACAGGGAGGAACGGAGAGACCCAGTACTTC	CASSSGTGRNGETQYF
NA	TRBV12-5	TRBJ2-6	TRBD1	TGTGCTAGTGGTTTGGTTCGAACCACACAGGGGCCTTCTGGGGCCAACGTCCTGACTTTC	CASGLVRTTQGPSGANVLTF
NA	TRBV6-6	TRBJ2-7	NA	TGTGCCAGCAGTTACGACAGGCACTACGAGCAGTACTTC	CASSYDRHYEQYF